This TCR beta chain was recovered during a study of T cell responses to AZD1222 COVID-19 vaccine. On the study more broadly: Second-dose schedules of about 4 or about 12 weeks were combined. General study points: Seropositive at baseline were only six AZD1222 recipients. The donors showed a predominance of white British ancestry and of females, with possible underestimation of clonal diversity.

In the case of this clone: Its antigen is currently unknown.

Generated by immunoSEQ multiplex PCR, the TCRdb table keeps only in-frame clones and is missing some. The repertoire has around 91,000 clones, around nine tenths of them found once; the top ten carry approximately 21%. Trimming took 4 bases from V and 4 from J; bases not matched to a gene: 2. CDR3 length: 13 residues. The sequence derives from an adult in good health. V usage is TRBV12-3 or TRBV12-4 and J usage is TRBJ1-1, with 8 nucleotides matching TRBD1. The sample here was peripheral blood, taken on day 0 of AZD1222 vaccination. The CDR3: CASSWQGATEAFF. The DNA for the CDR3 is TGTGCCAGCAGTTGGCAGGGGGCCACTGAAGCTTTCTTT.